One T cell receptor beta chain is described in this entry. These data belong to a study of blood T cell repertoires in COVID-19. Methods used by the authors: Cell counts per sample came from amplifying reference gene primers. Repertoires were generated with immunoSEQ multiplex PCR, while TCRdb's copy carries only in-frame clones and drops some. The DNA was the basis for D and trimming; V, J and clone size are from that table. The table includes 120,000 or so clones, about 80% detected once. Per germline, CDR1 SGHTA and CDR2 FQGTGA. The CDR3 sequence is 15 residues long. Trimming cost V 0 bases and J 4 bases, with 12 bases left between them.

This TCR came from a human donor in a cohort sampled during active COVID-19. Sequenced input: peripheral blood. The chain couples TRBV7-3 to TRBJ2-5; a possible D gene is TRBD2 (6 bases). CDR3 sequence: CASSLTPTSTETQYF. CDR3 in DNA: TGTGCCAGCAGCTTAACGCCTACTAGCACAGAGACCCAGTACTTC. Together with reference TRBV7-3 and TRBJ2-5, the CDR3 gives the full variable domain: GAGVSQTPSNKVTEKGKYVELRCDPISGHTALYWYRQSLGQGPEFLIYFQGTGAADDSGLPNDRFFAVRPEGSVSTLKIQRTERGDSAVYLCASSLTPTSTETQYFGPGTRLLVL.